This paragraph covers one T cell receptor beta chain sequence. The target antigen is unknown. An end of the junction differs from the germline gene, which may be a read error. The sample's time point: before preoperative PTX-NDP chemotherapy. The entry originates in a study of esophageal squamous cell carcinoma under preoperative chemotherapy. Overall study: Samples included peripheral blood T cells as well as tumor-infiltrating lymphocytes.

TCRdb used MiXCR to reprocess the PCR reads, holding one entry per CDR3 protein. The sample lists approximately 12,000 distinct CDR3 sequences; roughly 50% were seen once. Germline lookup yields CDR1 MNHEY and CDR2 SVGAGI. The CDR3 is 15 amino acids. Overall study results and limits: Chemotherapy was followed by significantly higher TCR diversity in peripheral T cells only, not tumor-infiltrating lymphocytes. Paclitaxel-nedaplatin therapy caused immediate, substantial clonotype frequency changes. After treatment, tumor-infiltrating lymphocytes seemed to come partly from incoming peripheral T cells, not only local changes.

J is TRBJ2-1 and V is TRBV6-5, with no clear D. This specimen was acquired from a patient given preoperative chemotherapy. The TCR comes from a human donor with esophageal squamous cell carcinoma. The donor label of this sample is uncertain. The CDR3 reads CASSYTPRSYNAQFF. The CDR3 DNA is TGTGCCAGCAGTTACACGCCTAGGTCCTACAATGCGCAGTTCTTC.